The 32 T cell receptor beta chains in this list originate from one sample, sequenced in a study of blood T cell repertoires in COVID-19. Only in-frame clones appear in the TCRdb table, and some are missing; sequencing was by immunoSEQ multiplex PCR. This sample carries approximately 210,000 clones, approximately 90% of them seen once, and the ten largest clones take around 6.6%. Sequenced input: peripheral blood. The receptors originated from a woman in her thirties or forties who had recovered from COVID-19.

The chain carries TRBV4-2 and TRBJ2-7; 9 bases line up with TRBD2. V shed 0 bases, J shed 12 bases, and the junction held 6 bases outside the gene matches. Germline V CDR1 and CDR2: LGHNA, YNFKEQ. The CDR3 sequence is 13 residues long. CDR3 protein: CASSQDNEGLAYF. CDR3 sequence (DNA): TGTGCCAGCAGCCAAGATAATGAGGGACTAGCGTACTTC.

The rearrangement joins TRBV2 to TRBJ2-3, with 9 bases identical to TRBD2. Trimming removed 6 bases from V and 2 bases from J; junction bases left unmatched: 12. The CDR3 has 17 residues. CDR1 SNHLY and CDR2 FYNNEI come from the germline V gene. This chain's CDR3 is CASSHSSGTSLTDTQYF. The CDR3 DNA reads TGTGCCAGCAGCCACAGTTCCGGGACTAGCCTCACAGATACGCAGTATTTT.

The chain carries TRBV5-1 and TRBJ2-7; 9 positions agree with TRBD1. The CDR3 spans 15 residues. Germline V gene data show CDR1 as SGHRS and CDR2 as YFSETQ. Trimming removed 0 bases from V and 2 bases from J; junction bases left unmatched: 3. The CDR3, as DNA: TGCGCCAGCAGCTTGGGGACAGGGGAGGCCTACGAGCAGTACTTC. Its protein product is CASSLGTGEAYEQYF.

V and J are TRBV14 and TRBJ1-1, with a weak D call TRBD1 (6 bases). The CDR3 runs 13 residues. Looked up from germline, CDR1 is SGHDN and CDR2 is FVKESK. V lost 4 bases, J lost 5 bases, and 11 bases lay in between. This CDR3 is CASSLAGATEAFF. The CDR3 DNA reads TGTGCCAGCAGCCTAGCGGGGGCGACTGAAGCTTTCTTT.

The V gene is TRBV18, the J gene TRBJ2-7; tentatively, D is TRBD1 (5 bases). Germline V gives CDR1 KGHSH, CDR2 LQKENI. CDR3 length equals 14 residues. V was cut by 4 bases and J by 6 bases, with 16 bases left in between. The CDR3 nucleotides are TGTGCCAGCTCACAGACAGTCGATGAGTCCGAGCAGTACTTC. Amino acids: CASSQTVDESEQYF.

V is TRBV12-1 and J is TRBJ2-4; TRBD1, the table's D call, was not compared with the DNA. TRBV12-1 is described as a pseudogene. CDR3 length equals 14 residues. CDR3 DNA: TGTGCCAGCAGCTTCCGACAACGCAAAAACATTCAGTACTTC. This gives the protein CASSFRQRKNIQYF.

The genes are TRBV19 and TRBJ2-6; 9 positions agree with TRBD1. CDR3 length: 13 residues. From germline, CDR1 is LNHDA and CDR2 SQIVND (reference sequence). Trimming cost V 5 bases and J 10 bases; bases outside gene matches: 3. The DNA of the CDR3 is TGTGCCAGTAGTTCAGGGACAGGGAACGTCCTGACTTTC. Encoded protein: CASSSGTGNVLTF. The full variable domain, its missing parts supplied by reference TRBV19 and TRBJ2-6, is DGGITQSPKYLFRKEGQNVTLSCEQNLNHDAMYWYRQDPGQGLRLIYYSQIVNDFQKGDIAEGYSVSREKKESFPLTVTSAQKNPTAFYLCASSSGTGNVLTFGAGSRLTVL.

The J gene is TRBJ1-6, the V gene TRBV28; weak D call: TRBD1 (6 bases). V lost 3 bases and J lost 10, with 13 bases in between. From germline, CDR1 is MDHEN and CDR2 SYDVKM. The CDR3 spans 14 residues. The CDR3 bases are TGTGCCAGCAGTTTGCCACAGGGTGGCTCACCCCTCCACTTT. It specifies CASSLPQGGSPLHF. The full variable domain, completed using reference TRBV28 and TRBJ1-6, is DVKVTQSSRYLVKRTGEKVFLECVQDMDHENMFWYRQDPGLGLRLIYFSYDVKMKEKGDIPEGYSVSREKKERFSLILESASTNQTSMYLCASSLPQGGSPLHFGNGTRLTVT.

This chain links TRBV24-1 with TRBJ2-2; possible D gene TRBD1, 6 bases. V was pared by 9 bases and J by 1 base, with 8 bases between. The CDR3 has 13 amino acids. Per germline, CDR1 KGHDR and CDR2 SFDVKD. Written as DNA, the CDR3 is TGTGCCACCCTGGACAGGAACACCGGGGAGCTGTTTTTT. Translation: CATLDRNTGELFF.

The V and J genes are TRBV5-6 and TRBJ1-2; D is uncertain. V lost 2 bases, J lost 10 bases, and 18 bases lay in between. The CDR3 length is 14 residues. The V gene's germline CDR1 is SGHDT and CDR2 YYEEEE. The CDR3 is CASSFRAADLAYTF. Written as DNA, the CDR3 is TGTGCCAGCAGCTTCCGGGCAGCGGACTTGGCCTACACCTTC.

This chain connects TRBV5-1 to TRBJ1-2; D remains ambiguous. V was cut by 2 bases and J by 4 bases, with 15 bases left in between. Germline V gene data show CDR1 as SGHRS and CDR2 as YFSETQ. The CDR3 is made up of 15 amino acids. CDR3 nucleotides: TGCGCCAGCAGCTTCAATGGAGACGGCAGCTATGGCTACACCTTC. Its protein is CASSFNGDGSYGYTF.

V usage is TRBV9 and J usage is TRBJ1-3; a weak D match, TRBD1 (5 bases). CDR1 and CDR2 (germline): SGDLS, YYNGEE. The CDR3 consists of 15 residues. Deletions cut 4 bases from V and 0 bases from J, with 11 bases between. In DNA, the CDR3 is TGTGCCAGCAGCATCGGACATACCTCTGGAAACACCATATATTTT. Translation gives CASSIGHTSGNTIYF.

The rearrangement joins TRBV5-6 to TRBJ1-2; the match to TRBD1 covers 10 bases. In germline, CDR1 is SGHDT, CDR2 YYEEEE. This CDR3 comprises 14 residues. Trimming at V came to 0 bases and at J to 10 bases, leaving 6 bases not matched to a gene. The CDR3 DNA reads TGTGCCAGCAGCTTGGGGACAGGGGGATCGTACTACACCTTC. Translating it yields CASSLGTGGSYYTF.

The rearrangement links TRBV9 to TRBJ2-7; 7 bases match TRBD2. This CDR3 region has 15 residues. CDR1 is SGDLS, CDR2 YYNGEE, per germline. The V and J ends lost 4 bases and 3 bases, in that order; junction bases with no gene match: 10. Written as DNA, the CDR3 is TGTGCCAGCAGCCCCCCAGCGGGAAGCCTCTACGAGCAGTACTTC. Amino acid sequence: CASSPPAGSLYEQYF. The variable domain in full, completed from reference TRBV9 and TRBJ2-7, reads DSGVTQTPKHLITATGQRVTLRCSPRSGDLSVYWYQQSLDQGLQFLIQYYNGEERAKGNILERFSAQQFPDLHSELNLSSLELGDSALYFCASSPPAGSLYEQYFGPGTRLTVT.

The genes are TRBV19 and TRBJ2-5, with 9 bases matching TRBD1. This CDR3 contains 14 residues. Germline trimming cut 10 bases from V and 2 bases from J; bases unmatched to any gene: 8. Germline CDR1 LNHDA, CDR2 SQIVND (reference sequence). The CDR3 region has the DNA TGTGCCACCAACAGGGGGCGGCCGCAAGAGACCCAGTACTTC. This encodes CATNRGRPQETQYF.

The chain is built from TRBV15 and TRBJ1-4; D unresolved. Trimming pared 1 base from V and 0 bases from J, leaving 6 bases between. Germline V gene data show CDR1 as LNHNV and CDR2 as YYDKDF (reference sequence). This CDR3 comprises 15 residues. The CDR3 loop is CATSRGGTTNEKLFF. The CDR3 nucleotides read TGTGCCACCAGCAGAGGCGGGACAACTAATGAAAAACTGTTTTTT. Together with reference TRBV15 and TRBJ1-4, the CDR3 gives the full variable domain: DAMVIQNPRYQVTQFGKPVTLSCSQTLNHNVMYWYQQKSSQAPKLLFHYYDKDFNNEADTPDNFQSRRPNTSFCFLDIRSPGLGDTAMYLCATSRGGTTNEKLFFGSGTQLSVL.

J is TRBJ1-3 and V is TRBV5-1; 8 bases align to TRBD1. The CDR3 has 18 residues. CDR1 SGHRS and CDR2 YFSETQ come from the germline V gene. J lost 0 bases, V lost 1 base, and 9 bases had no gene match. CDR3 protein: CASSLLPGQGSSGNTIYF. Written as DNA, the CDR3 is TGCGCCAGCAGCTTGCTACCAGGACAGGGAAGCTCTGGAAACACCATATATTTT.

This chain links TRBV29-1 with TRBJ2-1; 8 bases match TRBD1. Per germline, CDR1 SQVTM and CDR2 ANQGSEA. Trimming cost V 7 bases and J 0 bases; bases outside gene matches: 11. This CDR3 region has 16 residues. CDR3 DNA: TGCAGCGCCCAATACAGGGGGTTTAGCTCCTACAATGAGCAGTTCTTC. Protein sequence: CSAQYRGFSSYNEQFF.

In its sample, this clone was seen a few times. The V gene is TRBV7-2, the J gene TRBJ2-3, with TRBD2 identical over 7 bases. CDR1 and CDR2 (germline): SGHTA, FQGNSA. The CDR3 is made up of 14 amino acids. Losses at the gene ends were 0 bases for V and 3 bases for J; bases not matched to a gene: 0. In nucleotides, the CDR3 is TGTGCCAGCAGCTTAGCGGGGGGGACAGATACGCAGTATTTT. Translating gives CASSLAGGTDTQYF. Together with reference TRBV7-2 and TRBJ2-3, the CDR3 gives the full variable domain: GAGVSQSPSNKVTEKGKDVELRCDPISGHTALYWYRQSLGQGLEFLIYFQGNSAPDKSGLPSDRFSAERTGGSVSTLTIQRTQQEDSAVYLCASSLAGGTDTQYFGPGTRLTVL.

V usage is TRBV28 and J usage is TRBJ1-3; TRBD1 agrees at 7 bases. CDR3 length: 16 residues. Germline-derived CDR1 and CDR2 are MDHEN and SYDVKM. V lost 4 bases and J lost 2; bases outside the gene matches: 8. DNA for the CDR3: TGTGCCAGCAGTTCAATTACAGGGGCCCCTGGAAACACCATATATTTT. It yields the protein CASSSITGAPGNTIYF.

The chain couples TRBV6-1 to TRBJ2-7; D ambiguous. V was trimmed by 0 bases and J by 2 bases, leaving 11 bases between them. CDR1 is MNHNS and CDR2 is SASEGT in the germline V gene. This CDR3 has 15 amino acids. The CDR3 region has the DNA TGTGCCAGCAGTGAAGCGGGCCAGGCCCCCTACGAGCAGTACTTC. Protein: CASSEAGQAPYEQYF.

Written as DNA, the CDR3 is TGTGCCAGCAGCGTGGGGGTGACAGGCCCCTACGAGCAGTACTTC. Amino acids: CASSVGVTGPYEQYF. The rearrangement joins TRBV9 to TRBJ2-7; D possibly corresponds to TRBD1 (6 bases). From germline, CDR1 is SGDLS and CDR2 YYNGEE. V was shortened by 2 bases and J by 2 bases, with 14 bases between the two germline ends. CDR3 length: 15 residues.

The chain has TRBV7-8 and TRBJ2-1; no definite D call. Germline V gene sequence: CDR1 SGHVS, CDR2 FQNEAQ. The V and J ends lost 5 bases and 7 bases respectively, with 15 bases between them. The length of the CDR3 is 14 residues. The CDR3 spells CASSPQALWNEQFF. The CDR3 nucleotides are TGTGCCAGCAGCCCCCAGGCCTTATGGAATGAGCAGTTCTTC.

The rearrangement links TRBV30 to TRBJ1-3, with D tentatively TRBD1 (5 bases). The length of the CDR3 is 16 residues. Germline lookup yields CDR1 GTSNPN and CDR2 SVGIG (reference sequence). V lost 2 bases and J 2 bases, leaving 16 bases between the germline ends. CDR3 amino acids: CAWSPPYRSPGNTIYF. Written as DNA, the CDR3 is TGTGCCTGGAGTCCACCTTACAGGTCCCCTGGAAACACCATATATTTT.

The gene calls are TRBV5-1 and TRBJ2-7; 9 bases agree with TRBD1. The CDR3 has 16 amino acids. Germline V gives CDR1 SGHRS, CDR2 YFSETQ. V lost 5 bases and J lost 3; bases outside the gene matches: 12. CDR3 bases: TGCGCCAGCAGACCCAACGCGGGACAGGGAGGCTACGAGCAGTACTTC. It specifies CASRPNAGQGGYEQYF.

CDR3: CSVDRLADYNEQFF. The CDR3 bases are TGCAGCGTTGACAGACTAGCCGACTACAATGAGCAGTTCTTC. The chain joins TRBV29-1 to TRBJ2-1; 7 bases match TRBD2. Germline V gene sequence: CDR1 SQVTM, CDR2 ANQGSEA. The V and J ends lost 3 bases and 3 bases, in that order; junction bases with no gene match: 5. CDR3 length: 14 amino acids.

This chain uses TRBV27 with TRBJ2-2; 7 positions agree with TRBD1. The CDR3 has 16 residues. The germline CDR1 and CDR2 sequences are MNHEY and SMNVEV (reference sequence). Unmatched junction bases numbered 8, after V lost 7 bases and J lost 0 bases. CDR3 sequence reads: CASNPRQGANTGELFF. CDR3 nucleotides: TGTGCCAGCAACCCCAGACAGGGCGCGAACACCGGGGAGCTGTTTTTT.

The chain uses TRBV28 and TRBJ2-1; TRBD1 agrees at 7 bases. The length of the CDR3 is 15 residues. In germline, CDR1 is MDHEN, CDR2 SYDVKM. Trimming took 6 bases from V and 5 from J; bases not matched to a gene: 10. In nucleotides, the CDR3 is TGTGCCAGCAGGACAACCAGGGGGATTAACAATGAGCAGTTCTTC. Translated: CASRTTRGINNEQFF.

This clone came up once. The chain links TRBV18 to TRBJ2-7, with D tentatively TRBD1 (6 bases). Germline CDR1 and CDR2: KGHSH and LQKENI. Trimming stripped 4 bases from V and 1 base from J, with 11 bases between. The CDR3 sequence is 14 residues long. The CDR3 DNA reads as TGTGCCAGCTCACTAGGACAGACTTCCTACGAGCAGTACTTC. Its translation is CASSLGQTSYEQYF.

This rearrangement joins TRBV3-1 (or the pseudogene TRBV3-2) to TRBJ2-2, with a tentative D call TRBD1 (5 bases). Per germline, CDR1 LGHDT and CDR2 YNNKEL (reference sequence). This CDR3 is 14 amino acids long. The V end was cut by 1 base, the J end by 6 bases, with 9 bases between. Here the CDR3 reads CASSQVRGAGELFF. As DNA, the CDR3 is TGTGCCAGCAGCCAAGTAAGGGGTGCCGGGGAGCTGTTTTTT.

The CDR3 is CASSVGAPQDYGYTF. The CDR3 DNA follows: TGTGCCAGCAGTGTGGGCGCCCCGCAGGACTATGGCTACACCTTC. The chain couples TRBV2 to TRBJ1-2; no clear D. In germline, CDR1 is SNHLY, CDR2 FYNNEI. The V and J ends lost 4 bases and 3 bases respectively, with 15 bases between them. The CDR3 runs to 15 residues.

The chain joins TRBV7-3 to TRBJ2-1; D might be TRBD2 (6 bases). The CDR3 covers 16 residues. Germline values: CDR1 SGHTA, CDR2 FQGTGA. V shed 0 bases and J shed 4 bases, with 13 bases lying between them. This chain's CDR3 is CASSLTVGGTYNEQFF. The DNA of the CDR3 is TGTGCCAGCAGCTTAACAGTCGGCGGGACGTACAATGAGCAGTTCTTC.